This T cell receptor beta chain was captured by sequencing in a study of blood T cell repertoires in COVID-19 (dated by TCRdb to about 2020). Broadly, across the study: Samples from collaborators originated in the United States, Italy and Spain and spanned both the acute and convalescent phases of COVID-19. The prospective study material was composed of cDNA or gDNA derived from T cells, B-cell-depleted T cells, or PBMCs. Subjects who had been exposed to COVID-19, were actively infected with it, or had recovered from it provided the deeply sampled blood TCRbeta repertoires that made up the dataset. The repertoires were made available in a free public database intended to serve as a resource for research on the immune response to SARS-CoV-2. Samples were obtained from the ongoing ImmuneRACE study (first 160 participants) and from about 1,300 subjects provided by 6 global collaborators. A de-identified subject ID, COVID-19 status, age in years and sex were almost always included in the sample metadata. HLA class I and class II types, where available, came from metadata supplied by the sample provider rather than from assay-based typing. Paper-wide results and their limitations: How much clinical and demographic metadata was included differed by source and by participant, and the metadata was provided uncurated.

Reading the germline V gene (reference sequence) gives CDR1 SGHAT and CDR2 FQDESV. Including the terminal cysteine and phenylalanine, the CDR3 comprises 15 residues. Just CDR3 DNA is preserved here, 45 bases in frame from base 1. V was cut back by 2 bases and J by 0 bases, leaving a gap of 9 bases between them. Participants in the prospective study were enrolled through a virtual design, were aged roughly 18 to 90 years, and lived in some 24 United States geographic areas. To assign participants to cohorts, the prospective study relied on clinical history that participants themselves reported in a screening survey and a study questionnaire. For ImmuneRACE Cohort 3, a participant was defined as recovered based on two consecutive negative NP/OP PCR tests, clearance by a healthcare professional, or resolution of symptoms. In the prospective study, whole blood, serum and a nasopharyngeal or oropharyngeal swab were collected from each participant by mobile phlebotomists. Over a 2-month period, participants in the prospective study had the option of providing additional blood draws and questionnaires. Blood samples from the prospective study were shipped frozen or at room temperature prior to DNA extraction.

Regarding this clone: Its antigen is currently not known. Qualities for individual bases were not recorded, and no much larger clone is one base off.

TCRbeta CDR3 regions were amplified from genomic DNA using the immunoSEQ Assay, a bias-controlled multiplex PCR. Under the source paper's analysis protocol: Within the assay, amplification of reference gene primers was used to estimate how many nucleated cells each sample contained. Sequence reads were collapsed and filtered to measure the absolute abundance of every unique TCRbeta CDR3 rearrangement. Productive Simpson clonality was computed per sample as the square root of Simpson's diversity index over productive rearrangements. In its TCRdb copy, this immuneACCESS table keeps in-frame sequences only and misses some clones. Where compared with another copy, unresolved V genes explain less than half of these, and the others have no known cause. D and trimming come from the DNA, and the V and J calls and clone size come from that table. Counted in this sample were some 300,000 clones; about 88% of them appeared once. In total, the top ten clones hold around a tenth of the sample.

Sequenced input: PBMCs or T cells enriched from blood (not recorded which). The chain joins TRBV11-1 to TRBJ2-3; a confident D gene designation cannot be given. The receptor was derived from a woman aged 40 to 55 who had recovered from COVID-19. CDR3 loop: CASSLSLTSTDTQYF. The DNA sequence is given as TGTGCCAGCAGCTTAAGCCTGACTAGCACAGATACGCAGTATTTT.